The 15 T cell receptor beta chains reported below all come from one sample, sequenced in a study of T cells in Graves' hyperthyroidism and ophthalmopathy. It was RNA transcripts that yielded the amplified TCR beta CDR3 regions. The HTBI primer set drove a first-round RT-PCR of the TCR CDR3. TCRdb used MiXCR to reprocess the multiplex PCR reads, holding one entry per CDR3 protein. The top ten clones hold roughly 10% of a sample with roughly 700,000 distinct CDR3 sequences, 13% to 15% of them seen once. The specimen was blood. The receptors shown here come from a woman under 30 with Graves' hyperthyroidism.

This clonotype was picked up many times. The V and J genes are TRBV28 and TRBJ2-1; D remains unclear. The length of the CDR3 is 13 residues. V was cut by 1 base and J by 6 bases, with 7 bases left in between. The germline gives CDR1 MDHEN, CDR2 SYDVKM. The CDR3 loop reads CASSLFPVNEQFF. CDR3 bases: TGTGCCAGCAGTTTATTTCCTGTCAATGAGCAGTTCTTC.

This clonotype occurred many times. V is TRBV5-8 and J is TRBJ2-2; D might be TRBD1 (6 bases). CDR1 SGHTS and CDR2 YDEGEE come from the germline V gene. V was pared by 5 bases and J by 7 bases, with 15 bases between. This CDR3 is 14 amino acids long. CDR3 nucleotides: TGTGCCAGCAGTTTATTACAGGGAAACGGGGAGCTGTTTTTT. It is translated as CASSLLQGNGELFF.

The chain links TRBV5-6 to TRBJ2-3; D possibly corresponds to TRBD2 (5 bases). Germline CDR1 and CDR2: SGHDT and YYEEEE. The CDR3 extends over 15 amino acids. The V end was cut by 1 base, the J end by 4 bases, with 13 bases between. CDR3 sequence: CASSLTSRVADTQYF. The CDR3 nucleotides read TGTGCCAGCAGCTTGACTAGTCGAGTTGCAGATACGCAGTATTTT.

This chain joins TRBV28 and TRBJ2-1; D is uncertain. V was trimmed by 1 base and J by 5 bases, leaving 15 bases between them. The CDR3 extends over 16 amino acids. The V gene's germline CDR1 is MDHEN and CDR2 SYDVKM. The CDR3 nucleotides are TGTGCCAGCAGTTTATCGGGTATTTCACCCCACAATGAGCAGTTCTTC. Amino acid sequence: CASSLSGISPHNEQFF.

This clonotype was observed at least ten times. The chain combines TRBV28 with TRBJ2-5; weak D call: TRBD2 (5 bases). Trimming pared 5 bases from V and 1 base from J, leaving 14 bases between. This CDR3 spans 15 amino acids. CDR1 and CDR2 from the germline V gene are MDHEN and SYDVKM. This chain's CDR3 is CASSGLGGFQETQYF. CDR3 DNA: TGTGCCAGCAGTGGCTTAGGCGGGTTCCAAGAGACCCAGTACTTC.

This clonotype was observed many times. The chain carries TRBV18 and TRBJ2-1; D is possibly TRBD1 or TRBD2 (5 bases each). Trimming removed 10 bases from V and 3 bases from J, with 16 bases in between. CDR3 length: 14 amino acids. Germline values: CDR1 KGHSH, CDR2 LQKENI. DNA for the CDR3: TGTGCCACCAAGGGACCGACGAACTACAATGAGCAGTTCTTC. The encoded protein is CATKGPTNYNEQFF.

V gene TRBV6-1 combines with J gene TRBJ1-6; no clear D gene. Germline CDR1 reads MNHNS; CDR2 reads SASEGT. The CDR3 length is 14 residues. Trimming removed 6 bases from V and 7 bases from J, with 13 bases in between. Here the CDR3 reads CASRIGRTNSPLHF. In nucleotides, the CDR3 is TGTGCCAGCAGAATAGGACGGACGAATTCACCCCTCCACTTT.

The chain carries TRBV19 and TRBJ2-3; 7 bases match TRBD1. J was trimmed by 6 bases and V by 5 bases; bases with no gene match: 8. The CDR3 has 14 residues. CDR1 LNHDA and CDR2 SQIVND come from the germline V gene (reference sequence). The CDR3 DNA reads as TGTGCCAGTAGTTACAGGGGTTCAAGGGATACGCAGTATTTT. This translates into CASSYRGSRDTQYF.

This clonotype was detected ten times or more. The chain carries TRBV2 and TRBJ1-2; 11 bases agree with TRBD1. This CDR3 region has 14 residues. Germline CDR1 SNHLY, CDR2 FYNNEI. The trim removed 4 bases at V and 4 bases at J, leaving 2 bases unmatched. The CDR3, as DNA: TGTGCCAGCAGTGGGACAGGGGGCAGCTATGGCTACACCTTC. It encodes CASSGTGGSYGYTF.

This clonotype was detected only a few times. The chain employs TRBV20-1 and TRBJ2-7; weak D call: TRBD2 (5 bases). The CDR3 has 11 residues. V lost 7 bases, J lost 2 bases, and 9 bases lay in between. Germline-derived CDR1 and CDR2 are DFQATT and SNEGSKA (reference sequence). CDR3 in amino acids: CSGRAPYEQYF. DNA of the CDR3: TGCAGTGGGCGGGCTCCCTACGAGCAGTACTTC.

In this sample, this clonotype turned up many times. The chain uses TRBV20-1 and TRBJ2-7; D gene uncertain. The CDR3 is 14 residues long. Looked up from germline, CDR1 is DFQATT and CDR2 is SNEGSKA (reference sequence). The V end lost 2 bases, the J end lost 0 bases, and 11 bases lay between the germline ends. The CDR3, as DNA: TGCAGTGCTAGAATGTGGACGAGCTCCTACGAGCAGTACTTC. The encoded protein is CSARMWTSSYEQYF.

CDR3 residues: CSARSDEGLAGSEQFF. The CDR3, as DNA: TGCAGTGCTAGATCAGACGAGGGACTAGCGGGGAGTGAGCAGTTCTTC. This chain links TRBV20-1 with TRBJ2-1; 13 positions agree with TRBD2. The junction had 10 bases not matched to a gene; V was cut back by 2 bases and J by 9 bases. This CDR3 has 16 amino acids. Germline values: CDR1 DFQATT, CDR2 SNEGSKA (reference sequence).

This sequence joins TRBV11-2 and TRBJ2-3; tentatively, D is TRBD1 (5 bases). The germline V gene encodes CDR1 SGHAT and CDR2 FQNNGV. CDR3 size: 14 residues. V gave up 3 bases and J gave up 4 bases, with 11 bases separating them. DNA of the CDR3: TGTGCCAGCAGCTTTCAGGGTACGGCAGATACGCAGTATTTT. Translating it yields CASSFQGTADTQYF.

Notes on this clonotype: A clone one base away is much larger, so this may be a read error. This rearrangement joins TRBV6-2 or TRBV6-3 to TRBJ1-3, with D perhaps matching TRBD1 (5 bases). This CDR3 is 16 amino acids long. Germline V gene sequence: CDR1 MNHEY, CDR2 SVGEGT. The CDR3 reads CASRGVVGTEGNTIHF. In DNA, the CDR3 is TGTGCCAGCAGAGGGGTAGTAGGGACGGAAGGAAACACCATACATTTT.

This clonotype was recorded at least ten times. This chain uses TRBV6-2 or TRBV6-3 with TRBJ2-1; D call uncertain. The length of the CDR3 is 12 residues. Between the trimmed V and J ends, which lost 9 bases and 6 bases, there was a span of 12 bases. The V gene's germline CDR1 is MNHEY and CDR2 SVGEGT. The CDR3 loop is CASRDPTNEQFF. In DNA, the CDR3 is TGTGCCAGTAGAGACCCCACCAATGAGCAGTTCTTC.